This T cell receptor (beta chain) was sequenced for a study of cytomegalovirus exposure and HLA in healthy donors. For the study at large: About 180 million T cells yielded approximately 100 million unique TCR beta sequences, as an earlier analysis found.

The primer mix had 60 Vbeta and 13 Jbeta primers. Sequencing used immunoSEQ multiplex PCR; TCRdb keeps in-frame clones, though not all of them. This sample contains around 100,000 clones. The V end was cut by 4 bases, the J end by 8 bases, with 17 bases between. Germline CDR1 SQVTM, CDR2 ANQGSEA. The CDR3 consists of 14 residues. This clonotype was sampled from a man aged 40-49 years in good health and CMV-seropositive. Sequenced material: PBMCs. The chain is built from TRBV29-1 and TRBJ1-4; the D gene is possibly TRBD1 (5 bases). This CDR3 is CSVGQGTPGEKLFF. The CDR3 region has the DNA TGCAGCGTTGGGCAGGGAACCCCCGGGGAAAAACTGTTTTTT.